Following are 28 T cell receptor beta chains from one sample sequenced in a study of shared clonotypes between healthy human individuals. Sequencing used immunoSEQ multiplex PCR; TCRdb keeps in-frame clones, though not all of them. The data contain about 2.3 million clones, approximately 93% of them singletons. Sequenced: naive CD4+ T cells from PBMCs. Subset denoted: CD45RA+ positively selected. Source of these receptors: a man younger than 35 in good health. Some clones in this sample may be carry-over from other donors' samples.

As concerns this clone: This sample also contains other DNA sequences that code for the same CDR3. The rearrangement joins TRBV7-6 to TRBJ2-5; 8 bases are a match to TRBD2. The CDR3 totals 13 residues. V lost 5 bases to trimming and J lost 5 bases; unmatched junction nucleotides: 4. Germline V lookup: CDR1 SGHVS, CDR2 FNYEAQ. The CDR3 loop is CASSPGLAETQYF. The CDR3 DNA reads as TGTGCCAGCAGCCCCGGACTAGCTGAGACCCAGTACTTC.

The rearrangement links TRBV5-1 to TRBJ2-2; D gene ambiguous. V lost 5 bases to trimming and J lost 6 bases, with 14 bases between them. The CDR3 is 14 residues long. Germline V CDR1 and CDR2: SGHRS, YFSETQ. DNA for the CDR3: TGCGCCAGCAGTCCGACGGGCGGCCCCGGGGAGCTGTTTTTT. It is translated as CASSPTGGPGELFF.

The CDR3 spells CAAQRPGQGASWYGYTF. CDR3 DNA sequence: TGTGCCGCTCAAAGGCCCGGACAGGGGGCGAGCTGGTATGGCTACACCTTC. V usage is TRBV6-9 and J usage is TRBJ1-2; 11 nucleotides line up with TRBD1. Germline loops: CDR1 MNHGY, CDR2 SVAAGI. Trimming cost V 11 bases and J 5 bases; bases outside gene matches: 19. The CDR3 sequence is 17 residues long.

Concerning this clone: An end of the junction differs from the germline gene, which may be a read error. The CDR3 DNA sequence: TGTGCCAGCAACTTACTAGCGGCCTCTCTCTACAATGAGCAGTTCTTC. Its translation: CASNLLAASLYNEQFF. The gene calls are TRBV7-3 and TRBJ2-1; TRBD2 matches at 8 bases. Germline values: CDR1 SGHTA, CDR2 FQGTGA. The CDR3 loop spans 16 amino acids.

The J gene is TRBJ2-7, the V gene TRBV28, with D perhaps given as TRBD1 or TRBD2 (7 bases each). This CDR3 region has 15 residues. Between the trimmed V and J ends, which lost 3 bases and 3 bases, there was a span of 15 bases. In germline, CDR1 is MDHEN, CDR2 SYDVKM. DNA for the CDR3: TGTGCCAGCAGTTTGGGGGGGACAGCCTACTACGAGCAGTACTTC. Amino acids: CASSLGGTAYYEQYF.

The gene calls are TRBV25-1 and TRBJ2-5; D not resolved. The DNA end is more similar to TRBJ2-7, so the J call may be wrong. Germline assignment: CDR1 MGHDK and CDR2 SYGVNS. There are 11 residues in the CDR3. The CDR3 coding sequence is TGTGCCAGCAGTGAATTTCACGAGCAGTACTTC. It specifies CASSEFHEQYF.

The chain uses TRBV21-1 and TRBJ1-2; TRBD1, the table's D call, was not compared with the DNA. TRBV21-1 represents a pseudogene. This CDR3 spans 13 amino acids. CDR3 in amino acids: CASSGDRGPGYTF. CDR3 nucleotides: TGTGCCAGCAGCGGTGACAGGGGGCCCGGCTACACCTTC.

The chain couples TRBV7-9 to TRBJ1-1; D ambiguous. The CDR3 totals 13 residues. V lost 3 bases to trimming and J lost 5 bases, with 10 bases between them. Germline V CDR1 and CDR2: SEHNR, FQNEAQ (reference sequence). CDR3: CASSFLGETEAFF. The CDR3 bases are TGTGCCAGCAGCTTTCTCGGGGAGACTGAAGCTTTCTTT.

Remarks on this clone: Its ends do not fully match the called genes, so a read error is possible. This chain connects TRBV5-1 to TRBJ2-7; D possibly matches TRBD1 or TRBD2 (5 bases each). The germline CDR1 and CDR2 sequences are SGHRS and YFSETQ. There are 13 residues in the CDR3. CDR3 loop: CASRLGESYEQYF. In DNA, the CDR3 is TGCGCCAGCAGGTTGGGGGAGTCCTACGAGCAGTACTTC.

The chain couples TRBV2 to TRBJ2-2, with 10 bases that match TRBD1. V lost 7 bases, J lost 5 bases, and 4 bases stayed unmatched. CDR1 and CDR2 (germline): SNHLY, FYNNEI. CDR3 length: 14 residues. CDR3 sequence (DNA): TGTGCCAGCATGGGGGACAGGGGAACCGGGGAGCTGTTTTTT. Amino acids: CASMGDRGTGELFF.

The chain is built from TRBV5-1 and TRBJ1-1; the match to TRBD1 covers 7 bases. V shed 3 bases and J 7 bases; nucleotides not matched to a gene: 12. Germline V gene lookup returns CDR1 SGHRS and CDR2 YFSETQ. The length of the CDR3 is 15 residues. The CDR3 nucleotides are TGCGCCAGCAGCTACTCGGGTAAAGGGGGCGATGAAGCTTTCTTT. It specifies CASSYSGKGGDEAFF.

The CDR3 here is CAWGRDRAEKLFF. The CDR3 DNA is TGTGCCTGGGGCCGGGACAGGGCCGAAAAACTGTTTTTT. This sequence joins TRBV30 and TRBJ1-4; 9 bases are shared with TRBD1. Trimming at V came to 5 bases and at J to 8 bases, leaving 6 bases not matched to a gene. The germline CDR1 and CDR2 sequences are GTSNPN and SVGIG (reference sequence). The CDR3 has 13 residues.

The V call is TRBV1, the J call TRBJ1-4. TRBV1 is termed a pseudogene. The CDR3 covers 21 residues. The CDR3 DNA sequence: TGCACCAGCAGCCAAGACTACGAGGCCCCTTGTAAAGAAGACTATTACAAAACGGGGTTTTTT. Translated: CTSSQDYEAPCKEDYYKTGFF.

Notes on this clone: A read error may account for a junction end that differs from germline. The V and J genes are TRBV28 and TRBJ2-3, with D possibly matching TRBD2 (6 bases). The germline V gene encodes CDR1 MDHEN and CDR2 SYDVKM. The CDR3 runs to 15 residues. In nucleotides, the CDR3 is TGTGCCAGCAATCGTAGCGGACCTAGCACATATACGCAGTATTTT. Translating it yields CASNRSGPSTYTQYF.

CDR3 nucleotides: TGCGCCAGCACCCTCCGACAGAACCAAGAGACCCAGTACTTC. This sequence encodes CASTLRQNQETQYF. The rearrangement uses TRBV5-1 and TRBJ2-5; maybe TRBD1 (5 bases). The germline CDR1 and CDR2 sequences are SGHRS and YFSETQ. There are 14 residues in the CDR3. Trimming removed 6 bases at V and 0 bases at J, with 12 bases between.

The sample holds a few counts of this clone. The V gene is TRBV5-1, the J gene TRBJ1-2; D ambiguous. V was pared by 0 bases and J by 1 base, with 7 bases between. This CDR3 contains 14 residues. The germline CDR1 and CDR2 sequences are SGHRS and YFSETQ. CDR3 nucleotide sequence: TGCGCCAGCAGCTTGGACGGAGTTAACTATGGCTACACCTTC. Protein product: CASSLDGVNYGYTF.

In the case of this clone: Mismatch with germline at one junction end may stem from a read error. CDR3: CSAVLGGYRVF. CDR3 coding DNA: TGCAGTGCCGTACTTGGGGGTTATCGGGTCTTC. The rearrangement uses TRBV20-1 and TRBJ2-1, with D perhaps assigned TRBD1 or TRBD2 (5 bases each). This CDR3 region has 11 residues. Germline values: CDR1 DFQATT, CDR2 SNEGSKA (reference sequence).

The chain has TRBV10-3 and TRBJ1-4; TRBD1 matches 8 bases. Germline V CDR1 and CDR2: ENHRY, SYGVKD. The CDR3 has 24 residues. The V segment lost 3 bases and the J segment 6 bases; nucleotides outside the gene matches: 33. CDR3 sequence: CAISEFPRTESFASGGGQYEKLFF. The CDR3 region has the DNA TGTGCCATCAGTGAATTCCCCCGGACCGAGTCATTTGCGTCAGGGGGCGGACAATATGAAAAACTGTTTTTT.

This chain joins TRBV28 and TRBJ1-1; no clear D. Germline CDR1 and CDR2: MDHEN and SYDVKM. The V and J ends lost 6 bases and 5 bases respectively, with 10 bases between them. The CDR3 has 12 residues. The CDR3 here is CASSPIGTEAFF. The CDR3 coding sequence is TGTGCCAGCAGCCCAATAGGGACTGAAGCTTTCTTT. Together with reference TRBV28 and TRBJ1-1, the CDR3 gives the full variable domain: DVKVTQSSRYLVKRTGEKVFLECVQDMDHENMFWYRQDPGLGLRLIYFSYDVKMKEKGDIPEGYSVSREKKERFSLILESASTNQTSMYLCASSPIGTEAFFGQGTRLTVV.

A note on this clone: Other DNA variants within this sample encode the same CDR3. The DNA of the CDR3 is TGTGCCAGCAGCGTAGGGCTAGCCGGGGAGACCCAGTACTTC. Amino acids: CASSVGLAGETQYF. V usage is TRBV9 and J usage is TRBJ2-5; D perhaps matches TRBD2 (5 bases). Germline V gene sequence: CDR1 SGDLS, CDR2 YYNGEE. This CDR3 has 14 residues. The V gene lost 0 bases and the J gene lost 5 bases, with 11 bases spanning the gap.

The count of this clone is one. The rearrangement links TRBV11-2 to TRBJ1-2; D gene unclear. Germline CDR1 reads SGHAT; CDR2 reads FQNNGV. The CDR3 spans 14 residues. V dropped 5 bases and J dropped 4 bases, with 14 bases sitting between them. The CDR3 region is CASSHLRDVYGYTF. The DNA of the CDR3 is TGTGCCAGCAGCCATTTACGGGATGTCTATGGCTACACCTTC.

As regards this clone: Additional DNA sequences in this sample encode the identical CDR3. The chain combines TRBV6-1 with TRBJ1-3, with 7 nucleotides matching TRBD1. Germline CDR1 and CDR2: MNHNS and SASEGT. The CDR3 length is 13 residues. V gave up 3 bases and J gave up 4 bases; unmatched junction bases: 0. DNA of the CDR3: TGTGCCAGCAGTGAGGACAGGGGAAACACCATATATTTT. Protein: CASSEDRGNTIYF.

DNA for the CDR3: TGTGCCAGCTCACCAGTAGACAGGGGGGAGACCCAGTACTTC. This encodes CASSPVDRGETQYF. The rearrangement links TRBV18 to TRBJ2-5, with 9 bases lining up with TRBD1. CDR3 length equals 14 residues. V was pared by 2 bases and J by 5 bases, with 3 bases of the junction left unmatched. CDR1 and CDR2 (germline): KGHSH, LQKENI.

The sample holds a few counts of this clone. The same CDR3 also results from other DNA sequences found in this sample. The chain is built from TRBV19 and TRBJ1-5; D ambiguous. Per the germline V gene, CDR1 is LNHDA and CDR2 is SQIVND (reference sequence). The V end lost 6 bases, the J end lost 0 bases, and 3 bases lay between the germline ends. CDR3 length equals 12 residues. The CDR3 reads CASSLSNQPQHF. The CDR3 DNA follows: TGTGCCAGTAGCCTTAGCAATCAGCCCCAGCATTTT.

V is TRBV19 and J is TRBJ2-1; 7 positions match TRBD2. CDR1 and CDR2 from the germline V gene are LNHDA and SQIVND (reference sequence). V gave up 5 bases and J gave up 6 bases; unmatched junction bases: 7. The CDR3 totals 14 residues. The CDR3 loop reads CASSGEGRINEQFF. In DNA, the CDR3 is TGTGCCAGTAGTGGGGAGGGAAGAATCAATGAGCAGTTCTTC.

This rearrangement joins TRBV4-1 to TRBJ2-7, with 7 bases fitting TRBD2. Trimming removed 1 base from V and 2 bases from J; junction bases left unmatched: 8. The CDR3 is 16 amino acids. Per germline, CDR1 MGHRA and CDR2 YSYEKL. The CDR3, as DNA: TGCGCCAGCAGCCAAGTTCGAGCGGGAACCACCTACGAGCAGTACTTC. Residues: CASSQVRAGTTYEQYF.

The V call is TRBV28, the J call TRBJ1-5; D unresolved. V lost 0 bases and J 7 bases, leaving 10 bases between the germline ends. Germline V gene lookup returns CDR1 MDHEN and CDR2 SYDVKM. The CDR3 runs to 14 residues. The chain's CDR3 is CASSLWGSMQPQHF. In DNA, the CDR3 is TGTGCCAGCAGTTTATGGGGATCCATGCAGCCCCAGCATTTT.

This rearrangement joins TRBV5-1 to TRBJ2-1, with D perhaps matching TRBD2 (5 bases). Germline values: CDR1 SGHRS, CDR2 YFSETQ. The CDR3 is 12 amino acids. V was trimmed by 5 bases and J by 7 bases, leaving 10 bases between them. The CDR3 nucleotides read TGCGCCAGCAGACTAGATGGGAATGAGCAGTTCTTC. It codes for CASRLDGNEQFF. The full variable domain, rest sourced from reference TRBV5-1 and TRBJ2-1, is KAGVTQTPRYLIKTRGQQVTLSCSPISGHRSVSWYQQTPGQGLQFLFEYFSETQRNKGNFPGRFSGRQFSNSRSEMNVSTLELGDSALYLCASRLDGNEQFFGPGTRLTVL.